The present TCR beta chain was sequenced within a study of cytomegalovirus exposure and HLA in healthy donors. General study points: In vitro experiments confirmed that three CMV-associated chains were specific for CMV antigens. The authors enumerated some 170 TCR beta chains as linked to cytomegalovirus.

This clone has just one count. Its antigen remains unidentified. Sequencing used immunoSEQ multiplex PCR; TCRdb keeps in-frame clones, though not all of them. The profile shows about 200,000 clones, 88% of them singletons. The CDR3 is made up of 14 amino acids. Germline-derived CDR1 and CDR2 are SGHAT and FQNNGV. With V trimmed by 2 bases and J by 6 bases, 3 bases remained unmatched. The donors were members of the validation cohort comprising some 120 subjects, separate from the roughly 650-subject first cohort. The source of this sequence is a woman aged 18-30 years in good health and CMV-seronegative. This chain links TRBV11-2 with TRBJ2-1; 8 bases are shared with TRBD2. Sequencing used PBMCs. The CDR3 region has the DNA TGTGCCAGCAGCTTAATAGCGGGGCCCAATGAGCAGTTCTTC. Its translation: CASSLIAGPNEQFF.